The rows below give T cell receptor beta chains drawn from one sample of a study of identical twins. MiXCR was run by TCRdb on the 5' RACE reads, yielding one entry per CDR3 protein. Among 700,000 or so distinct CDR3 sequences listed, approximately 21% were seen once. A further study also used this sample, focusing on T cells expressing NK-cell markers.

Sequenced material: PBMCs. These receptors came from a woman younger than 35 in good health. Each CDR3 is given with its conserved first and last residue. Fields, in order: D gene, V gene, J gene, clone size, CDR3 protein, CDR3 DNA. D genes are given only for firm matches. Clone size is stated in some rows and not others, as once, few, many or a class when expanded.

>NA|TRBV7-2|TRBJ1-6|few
CASSYNWGTPLHF
TGTGCCAGCAGCTACAATTGGGGGACACCCCTCCACTTT
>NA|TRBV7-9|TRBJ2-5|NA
CASKEAQETQYF
TGTGCCAGCAAGGAGGCCCAAGAGACCCAGTACTTC
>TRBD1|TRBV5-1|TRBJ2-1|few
CASSLDTGGSYNEQFF
TGCGCCAGCAGCTTGGATACAGGGGGCTCCTACAATGAGCAGTTCTTC
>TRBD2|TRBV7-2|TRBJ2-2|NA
CASSWSGGASGELFF
TGTGCCAGCAGCTGGAGCGGGGGGGCGTCCGGGGAGCTGTTTTTT
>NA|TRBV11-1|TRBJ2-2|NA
CAVPSFRDSMLDTGELFF
TGTGCCGTACCATCGTTCCGGGACTCCATGTTGGACACCGGGGAGCTGTTTTTT
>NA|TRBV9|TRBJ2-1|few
CASSVGSNNEQFF
TGTGCCAGCAGCGTGGGTTCCAACAATGAGCAGTTCTTC
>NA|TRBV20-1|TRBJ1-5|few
CSASRGFGNQPQHF
TGCAGTGCATCAAGGGGCTTTGGCAATCAGCCCCAGCATTTT
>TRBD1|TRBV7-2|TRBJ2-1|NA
CASSLTGAYNEQFF
TGTGCCAGCAGCTTGACAGGGGCCTACAATGAGCAGTTCTTC
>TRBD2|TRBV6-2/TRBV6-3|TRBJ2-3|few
CASSNRLAGGPDTQYF
TGTGCCAGCAGCAACCGACTAGCGGGAGGACCAGATACGCAGTATTTT
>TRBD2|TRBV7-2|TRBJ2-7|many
CASSLQQAGYEQYF
TGTGCCAGCAGCCTCCAGCAAGCGGGATACGAGCAGTACTTC
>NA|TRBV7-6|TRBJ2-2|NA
CASSPGHGGGELFF
TGTGCTAGCAGCCCAGGACACGGGGGCGGGGAGCTGTTTTTT
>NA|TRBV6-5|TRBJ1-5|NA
CASSYGGIQHF
TGTGCCAGCAGTTACGGGGGAATCCAGCATTTT
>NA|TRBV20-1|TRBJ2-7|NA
CSARSQDGAYEQYF
TGCAGTGCTAGATCCCAGGACGGAGCCTACGAGCAGTACTTC
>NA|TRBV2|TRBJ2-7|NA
CASSESLAHYEQYF
TGTGCCAGCAGTGAAAGTCTAGCCCATTACGAGCAGTACTTC
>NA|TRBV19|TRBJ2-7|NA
CASSIDLVGSQNEQYF
TGTGCCAGTAGTATAGATCTTGTGGGAAGTCAGAACGAGCAGTACTTC
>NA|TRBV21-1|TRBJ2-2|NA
CASSRKRGHGELFF
TGTGCCAGCTCGCGGAAAAGGGGGCACGGGGAGCTGTTTTTT
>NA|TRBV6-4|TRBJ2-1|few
CASSPLLSGPSDEQFF
TGTGCCAGCAGTCCCCTTCTTTCGGGACCGTCCGATGAGCAGTTCTTC
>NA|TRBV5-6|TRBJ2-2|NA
CASSSPGVGELFF
TGTGCCAGCAGCTCGCCAGGGGTCGGGGAGCTGTTTTTT
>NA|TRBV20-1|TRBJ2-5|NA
CSASSSGSLETQYF
TGCAGTGCTAGTTCCTCGGGGTCGTTGGAGACCCAGTACTTC
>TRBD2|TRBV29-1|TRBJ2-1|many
CSVEDGSGSINEQFF
TGCAGCGTTGAAGATGGTAGCGGGAGTATTAATGAGCAGTTCTTC
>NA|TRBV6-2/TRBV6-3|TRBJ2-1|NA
CAGSYSIQGRYNNEQFF
TGTGCCGGCAGTTACTCGATACAGGGGAGGTATAACAATGAGCAGTTCTTC
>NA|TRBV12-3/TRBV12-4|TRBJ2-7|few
CASSFRTQGHEQYF
TGTGCCAGCAGTTTTAGGACCCAGGGCCACGAGCAGTACTTC
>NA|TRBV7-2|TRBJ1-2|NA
CASSSGTPYGYTF
TGTGCCAGCAGCAGCGGGACACCCTATGGCTACACCTTC
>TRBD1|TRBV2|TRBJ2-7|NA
CASALEGQGHEQYF
TGTGCCAGCGCCCTAGAGGGACAGGGCCACGAGCAGTACTTC
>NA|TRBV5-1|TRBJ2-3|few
CASSLVEVSTDTQYF
TGCGCCAGCAGCTTGGTTGAGGTCAGCACAGATACGCAGTATTTT
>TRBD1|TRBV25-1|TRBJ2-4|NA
CASGKAGTGGVKNIQYF
TGTGCCAGCGGAAAAGCCGGGACAGGGGGCGTCAAAAACATTCAGTACTTC
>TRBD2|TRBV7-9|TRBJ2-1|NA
CASSLDPGGLHNEQFF
TGTGCCAGCAGCCTAGACCCGGGAGGGCTCCACAATGAGCAGTTCTTC
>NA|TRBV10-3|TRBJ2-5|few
CAISARGEETQYF
TGTGCCATCTCCGCCAGGGGAGAAGAGACCCAGTACTTC
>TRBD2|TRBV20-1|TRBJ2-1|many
CSARQLTSGSYNEQFF
TGCAGTGCTAGACAGTTGACTAGCGGGAGTTACAATGAGCAGTTCTTC
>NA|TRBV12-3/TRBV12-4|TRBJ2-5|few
CASREGWGETQYF
TGTGCCAGCAGGGAGGGCTGGGGTGAGACCCAGTACTTC
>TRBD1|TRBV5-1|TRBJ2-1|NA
CASSLHGTDTSNEQFF
TGCGCCAGCAGCTTGCACGGGACAGACACCAGCAATGAGCAGTTCTTC
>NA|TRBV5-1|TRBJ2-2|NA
CASSLLENTGELFF
TGCGCCAGCAGCTTGTTAGAAAACACCGGGGAGCTGTTTTTT
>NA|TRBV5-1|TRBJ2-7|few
CASSLGGFYYEQYF
TGCGCCAGCAGCTTGGGGGGATTCTACTACGAGCAGTACTTC
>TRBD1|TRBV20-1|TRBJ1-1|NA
CSARDVQGADQAFF
TGCAGTGCTAGAGATGTCCAGGGGGCCGACCAAGCTTTCTTT
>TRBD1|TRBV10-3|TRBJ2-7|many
CAITLDRAGPQYF
TGTGCCATCACCCTGGACAGGGCTGGACCGCAGTACTTC
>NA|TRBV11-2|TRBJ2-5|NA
CASSHSSFRQIKRETQYF
TGTGCCAGCAGCCACAGCAGTTTCCGGCAGATTAAGAGGGAGACCCAGTACTTC
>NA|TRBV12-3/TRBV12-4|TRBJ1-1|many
CASSFGANTEAFF
TGTGCCAGCAGTTTCGGGGCGAACACTGAAGCTTTCTTT
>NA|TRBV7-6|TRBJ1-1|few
CASRQWRGTEAFF
TGTGCCAGCAGGCAGTGGCGAGGGACTGAAGCTTTCTTT
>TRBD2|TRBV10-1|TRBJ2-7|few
CASSESLAGPAYEQYF
TGCGCCAGCAGTGAATCTCTAGCGGGGCCCGCCTACGAGCAGTACTTC
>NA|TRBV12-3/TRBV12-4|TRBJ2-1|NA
CASREPLLYNEQFF
TGTGCCTCAAGAGAGCCCCTTCTATACAATGAGCAGTTCTTC
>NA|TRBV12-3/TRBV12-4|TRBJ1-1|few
CAANRNTEAFF
TGTGCCGCAAACAGGAACACTGAAGCTTTCTTT
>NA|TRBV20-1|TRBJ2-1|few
CSASLARASYNEQFF
TGCAGTGCTAGTCTAGCGAGAGCATCCTACAATGAGCAGTTCTTC
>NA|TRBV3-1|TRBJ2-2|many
CASSHRDIVTGELFF
TGTGCCAGCAGCCACCGGGACATAGTAACCGGGGAGCTGTTTTTT
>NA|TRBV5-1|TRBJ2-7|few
CASSSDLPGDEQYF
TGCGCCAGCAGCTCGGATCTACCTGGAGACGAGCAGTACTTC
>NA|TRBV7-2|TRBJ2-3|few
CASNPPRNTQYF
TGTGCCAGCAACCCCCCAAGAAATACGCAGTATTTT
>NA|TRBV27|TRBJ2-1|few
CASSPQGSGRSYNEQFF
TGTGCCAGCAGTCCCCAGGGGAGCGGGCGCTCCTACAATGAGCAGTTCTTC
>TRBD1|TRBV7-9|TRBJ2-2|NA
CASSPGQGSTGELFF
TGTGCCAGCAGCCCGGGACAGGGGAGCACCGGGGAGCTGTTTTTT
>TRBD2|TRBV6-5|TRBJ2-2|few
CASSYSSGGRAGELFF
TGTGCCAGCAGTTACTCTAGCGGGGGGAGGGCCGGGGAGCTGTTTTTT
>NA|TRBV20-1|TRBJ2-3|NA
CSARIQAYNTDTQYF
TGCAGTGCTAGAATTCAAGCATACAACACAGATACGCAGTATTTT
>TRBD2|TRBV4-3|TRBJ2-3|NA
CASSQDKRLAMGSQYF
TGCGCCAGCAGCCAAGATAAGCGACTAGCGATGGGTTCGCAGTATTTT
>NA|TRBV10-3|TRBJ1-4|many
CAIKQGVTNEKLFF
TGTGCCATAAAACAGGGTGTAACTAATGAAAAACTGTTTTTT
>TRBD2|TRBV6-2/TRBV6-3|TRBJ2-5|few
CASRPLAGEAETQYF
TGTGCCAGCAGGCCACTAGCGGGAGAGGCGGAGACCCAGTACTTC
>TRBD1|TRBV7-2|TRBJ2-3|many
CASSLGWTGGTDTQYF
TGTGCCAGCAGCTTAGGTTGGACAGGGGGCACAGATACGCAGTATTTT
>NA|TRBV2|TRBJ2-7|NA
CASRSAAYEQYF
TGTGCCAGCAGAAGCGCCGCCTACGAGCAGTACTTC